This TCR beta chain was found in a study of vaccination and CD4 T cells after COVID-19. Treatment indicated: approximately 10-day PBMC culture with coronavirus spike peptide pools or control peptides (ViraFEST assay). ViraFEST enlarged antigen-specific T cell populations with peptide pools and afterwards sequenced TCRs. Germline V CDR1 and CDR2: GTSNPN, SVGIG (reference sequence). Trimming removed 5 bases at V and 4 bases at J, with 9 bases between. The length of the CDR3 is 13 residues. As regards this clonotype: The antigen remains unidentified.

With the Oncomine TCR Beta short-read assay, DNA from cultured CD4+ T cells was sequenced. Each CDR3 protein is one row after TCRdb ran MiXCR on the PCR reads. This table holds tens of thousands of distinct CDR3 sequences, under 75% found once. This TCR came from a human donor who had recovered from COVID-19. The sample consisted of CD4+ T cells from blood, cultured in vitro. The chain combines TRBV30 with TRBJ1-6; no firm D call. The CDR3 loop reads CAWRRIYNSPLHF. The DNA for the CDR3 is TGTGCCTGGCGACGGATTTATAATTCACCCCTCCACTTT.